One sample yielded the 15 T cell receptor beta chains listed below, sequenced in a study of CD8+CD57+ T cells in acquired aplastic anemia (dated by TCRdb to the late 2010s). TCRdb records Illumina HiSeq 2000 as the sequencer. Profiling of TCR beta VDJ combinations and CDR3 sequences used genomic DNA as the template. The public reads were reprocessed in TCRdb via fastp at Q25 and MiXCR, keeping in-frame beta chains. Duplicate CDR3 protein sequences are folded into a single record with the most common DNA and genes. This sample is represented by some 180,000 distinct CDR3 sequences; around half of them were singletons. The ten biggest clones cover 2.9% of the sample. Sequenced: sorted CD4+, CD8+, or CD8+CD57+ T cells (not recorded which) from PBMCs. The receptor set was obtained from a human donor in good health.

The chain carries TRBV24-1 and TRBJ1-3; D is uncertain. The CDR3 is 15 amino acids. Germline V CDR1 and CDR2: KGHDR, SFDVKD. Deletions cut 3 bases from V and 0 bases from J, with 8 bases between. CDR3 DNA sequence: TGTGCCACCAGTGATATCGGGGACTCTGGAAACACCATATATTTT. Translated: CATSDIGDSGNTIYF.

V is TRBV7-2 and J is TRBJ1-1; the D gene is possibly TRBD1 (5 bases). Germline CDR1 SGHTA, CDR2 FQGNSA. This CDR3 is 14 amino acids long. V was clipped by 4 bases and J by 3 bases, with 12 bases between them. The CDR3, as DNA: TGTGCCAGCAGCTCGAAGGGCAGGGACACTGAAGCTTTCTTT. It yields the protein CASSSKGRDTEAFF. The variable domain in full, completed from reference TRBV7-2 and TRBJ1-1, reads GAGVSQSPSNKVTEKGKDVELRCDPISGHTALYWYRQSLGQGLEFLIYFQGNSAPDKSGLPSDRFSAERTGGSVSTLTIQRTQQEDSAVYLCASSSKGRDTEAFFGQGTRLTVV.

This chain connects TRBV6-1 to TRBJ2-3; no reliable D call. V was clipped by 8 bases and J by 0 bases, with 12 bases between them. Per the germline V gene, CDR1 is MNHNS and CDR2 is SASEGT. This CDR3 has 14 residues. CDR3: CASGPWGSTDTQYF. The DNA for the CDR3 is TGTGCCAGCGGTCCCTGGGGTAGCACAGATACGCAGTATTTT.

The chain has TRBV29-1 and TRBJ2-2, with no clear D. Germline loops: CDR1 SQVTM, CDR2 ANQGSEA. Trimming removed 0 bases at V and 4 bases at J, with 9 bases between. This CDR3 spans 14 amino acids. This CDR3 is CSVEDFGGTGELFF. The CDR3 DNA is TGCAGCGTTGAAGATTTCGGTGGCACCGGGGAGCTGTTTTTT.

This chain uses TRBV7-7 with TRBJ2-2; 10 positions match TRBD2. The germline gives CDR1 SSHAT, CDR2 FNYEAQ (reference sequence). This CDR3 has 15 residues. The V segment lost 4 bases and the J segment 5 bases; nucleotides outside the gene matches: 4. For the CDR3, the DNA is TGTGCCAGCAGCTCGGGACTAGCGTGGACCGGGGAGCTGTTTTTT. It encodes CASSSGLAWTGELFF.

V and J are TRBV6-4 and TRBJ2-5, with a possible D match to TRBD1 (5 bases). V shed 8 bases and J shed 4 bases, with 17 bases lying between them. CDR3 size: 14 residues. Germline CDR1 and CDR2: MRHNA and SNTAGT. CDR3 bases: TGTGCCAGCCATCCGGCCACAAGGGGAGAGACCCAGTACTTC. This encodes CASHPATRGETQYF.

This clonotype occurred many times. The rearrangement uses TRBV7-8 and TRBJ1-1; D is unclear. The V gene lost 6 bases and the J gene lost 5 bases, with 19 bases spanning the gap. CDR1 and CDR2 (germline): SGHVS, FQNEAQ. CDR3 length: 15 residues. The chain's CDR3 is CASSIREGRGTEAFF. In DNA form, the CDR3 reads TGTGCCAGCAGTATTCGGGAGGGTCGGGGAACTGAAGCTTTCTTT.

This clonotype was observed at least ten times. The chain recombines TRBV29-1 with TRBJ1-4, with no clear D. Per germline, CDR1 SQVTM and CDR2 ANQGSEA. V was pared by 3 bases and J by 8 bases, with 7 bases between. The CDR3 loop spans 11 amino acids. In DNA form, the CDR3 reads TGCAGCGTTGACCAGTTCGAAAAACTGTTTTTT. Protein sequence: CSVDQFEKLFF.

This clonotype was seen repeatedly, ten times or more. The chain couples TRBV20-1 to TRBJ2-1; 7 bases are a match to TRBD2. CDR3 length: 13 amino acids. The germline V gene encodes CDR1 DFQATT and CDR2 SNEGSKA (reference sequence). The trim removed 6 bases at V and 12 bases at J, leaving 14 bases unmatched. The CDR3 DNA sequence: TGCAGTGCCAACTCGGGGGGAGGGCCGGTGCAGTTCTTC. This translates into CSANSGGGPVQFF.

The chain links TRBV10-1 to TRBJ2-1, with D unresolved. This CDR3 has 13 residues. Trimming left V 0 bases short and J 9 bases short, with 9 bases between. From germline, CDR1 is WNHNN and CDR2 SYGVQD (reference sequence). CDR3 sequence reads: CASSESGKAEQFF. The CDR3 DNA reads TGCGCCAGCAGTGAGTCGGGCAAAGCTGAGCAGTTCTTC.

This clonotype occurred many times. This rearrangement joins TRBV6-1 to TRBJ2-7; the D call may be TRBD1 or TRBD2 (5 bases each). Germline V gene lookup returns CDR1 MNHNS and CDR2 SASEGT. The CDR3 is 15 amino acids. V shed 5 bases and J shed 1 base, with 15 bases lying between them. In DNA, the CDR3 is TGTGCCAGCAGTCCCGAGAGGGGAAAATCCTACGAGCAGTACTTC. Translation gives CASSPERGKSYEQYF.

This clonotype was counted ten times or more. Relative to the germline gene, one junction end is altered; a read error may explain this. The chain joins TRBV10-3 to TRBJ2-3; 10 bases are a match to TRBD2. Germline V gene sequence: CDR1 ENHRY, CDR2 SYGVKD. CDR3 length: 16 residues. The CDR3 coding sequence is TGTGCCAGCAGTGAGGGGACTAGCGCGAGCACAGATACGCAGTATTTT. Amino acid sequence: CASSEGTSASTDTQYF.

The chain recombines TRBV7-8 with TRBJ1-2; tentatively, D is TRBD1 (6 bases). CDR1 and CDR2 (germline): SGHVS, FQNEAQ. CDR3 length: 14 residues. The V end lost 2 bases, the J end lost 6 bases, and 13 bases lay between the germline ends. CDR3 sequence reads: CASSLTGKGDGYTF. CDR3 nucleotide sequence: TGTGCCAGCAGCTTAACAGGGAAGGGGGATGGCTACACCTTC. The variable domain in full, completed from reference TRBV7-8 and TRBJ1-2, reads GAGVSQSPRYKVAKRGQDVALRCDPISGHVSLFWYQQALGQGPEFLTYFQNEAQLDKSGLPSDRFFAERPEGSVSTLKIQRTQQEDSAVYLCASSLTGKGDGYTFGSGTRLTVV.

Comment on this clonotype: Here the CDR3 omits its conserved ending phenylalanine or tryptophan, so a read error is the likely source. The chain joins TRBV25-1 to TRBJ1-1; D not resolved. Germline V lookup: CDR1 MGHDK, CDR2 SYGVNS. The CDR3 has 15 residues. Trimming stripped 8 bases from V and 0 bases from J, with 16 bases between. CDR3 sequence (DNA): TGTGCCAGCTCACCGCGTGAGGGAATGAACACTGAAGCTTTCTCT. As protein: CASSPREGMNTEAFS.

As concerns this clonotype: A much larger clone differs from this one at a single base, so this may be a read error. This chain links TRBV3-1 with TRBJ2-3; D unresolved. The CDR3 extends over 12 amino acids. The V end lost 2 bases, the J end lost 3 bases, and 3 bases lay between the germline ends. Looked up from germline, CDR1 is LGHDT and CDR2 is YNNKEL (reference sequence). As DNA, the CDR3 is TGTGCCAGCAGCCAAAAAACAGATACGCAGTATTTT. Translated, it gives CASSQKTDTQYF.